This entry describes one T cell receptor (beta chain). This clone's antigen is unknown. No much larger clone exists at a distance of one base, and base qualities are not known. Two independent genomic DNA replicates were amplified for each sample, with 0.5 ug used for blood and around 1.5 ug for tumor or normal breast. TCRB sequencing of genomic DNA was carried out with the ImmunoSeq Intro kit according to the manufacturer's instructions. Multiplex PCR was run for around 30 cycles using proprietary primers and spike-in control sequences for absolute quantification. An 87-bp fragment spanning the CDR3 and flanking V and J genes was sequenced with single-end 150-bp reads. Each lane of an Illumina MiSeq using version 3.0 chemistry carried seven multiplexed samples, with two replicates per sample. The authors' pipeline ran thus. The vendor's proprietary pipeline processed the raw data and merged both replicates into a single result for each sample. A clonotype was defined as productive rearrangements that share the same V-gene family, CDR3 amino acid sequence and J-gene segment. To compute clonality, the normalized Shannon entropy (Pielou evenness) of TCRB abundances was subtracted from 1. T cell density was estimated by dividing total templates by the number of input cells inferred from the DNA input amount. Recon, run with its default parameters, was used to estimate overall repertoire diversity and clonality. A clonotype counted as tumor-enriched if its abundance in tumor exceeded 0.1% and was at least 32-fold higher than its abundance in normal breast. This is the immuneACCESS table as TCRdb keeps it, with only in-frame sequences that have V and J called. A part of the clones is gone; compared with another copy, unresolved V genes explain less than half, and the rest is unexplained. V, J and clone size reflect that table, while D and trimming were determined from the DNA. Counted in this sample were about 10,000 clones; 78% of them appeared once. Under 9.5% of the sample comes from the top ten.

The sample is drawn from a study of early stage breast cancer tumors (dated 2017 in TCRdb). As for the study more broadly: Of the roughly 15 invasive breast tumors, approximately 11 were found to be estrogen receptor-positive, progesterone receptor-positive and HER2-negative. Of the roughly twelve ER+/PR+/HER2- tumors, eight were classified as invasive ductal carcinomas and four as invasive lobular carcinomas. The average read coverage per sample was roughly 10-fold. Across all samples, about 3,000,000 templates representing over a million unique clonotypes were detected.

The CDR3 sequence holds 13 residues, the cysteine and phenylalanine included. Only CDR3 DNA remains: 39 bases, in frame from the first base. As encoded in the germline V gene, CDR1 is MRHNA while CDR2 is SNTAGT. V and J are trimmed by 8 bases and 9 bases, and the gene matches miss 5 bases of the junction. Taken from roughly 2-4 cm away from the tumor, the adjacent normal breast tissue was rinsed with PBS and kept in prechilled RNAlater. Because normal breast tissue has high lipid content and low cell density, getting sufficient DNA from normal breast tissue often required roughly 90-330 mg of tissue. The study profiled bulk TCR beta-chain repertoires in matched peripheral blood, tumor and adjacent normal breast tissue taken from about 15 patients with early-stage breast cancer. The Qiagen AllPrep DNA/RNA Mini kit was used for genomic DNA extraction. The paper as a whole reports these results and caveats: Repertoires from blood and normal breast were more alike than repertoires from blood and tumor, and in about 85% of the 16 patients, comparing each tissue with blood separated tumor from normal. Analysis by tumor subtype was prevented by the small cohort size. Bulk genomic DNA sequencing of unsorted cells missed chain pairing and functional markers such as CD4, CD8 and FOXP3. Compared with adjacent normal breast tissue, tumors had higher clonality and roughly 2.5-fold greater T cell density. Enriched TCRB sequences shared across patients were mostly commonly generated sequences, unlikely to play an important role in the tumor microenvironment.

The clonotype comes from a person aged 35-50 years with breast cancer. The chain uses TRBV6-4 and TRBJ2-1; the junction holds 12 bases that match TRBD2. The sample was normal breast tissue next to the tumor. The DNA sequence reads TGTGCCAGCGCCGGGACTAGCGGGTTTGAGCAGTTCTTC. Translated, it gives CASAGTSGFEQFF.